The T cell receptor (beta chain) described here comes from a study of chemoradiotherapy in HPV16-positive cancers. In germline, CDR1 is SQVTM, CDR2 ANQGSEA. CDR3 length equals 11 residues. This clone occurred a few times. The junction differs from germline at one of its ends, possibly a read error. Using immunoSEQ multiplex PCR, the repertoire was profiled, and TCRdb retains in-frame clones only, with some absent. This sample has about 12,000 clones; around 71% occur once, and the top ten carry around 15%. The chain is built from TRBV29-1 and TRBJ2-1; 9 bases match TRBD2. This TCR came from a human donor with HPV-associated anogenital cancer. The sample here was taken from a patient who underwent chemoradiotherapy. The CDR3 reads CSVESASGILF. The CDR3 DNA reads TGCAGCGTTGAGTCGGCTAGCGGGATACTCTTC.